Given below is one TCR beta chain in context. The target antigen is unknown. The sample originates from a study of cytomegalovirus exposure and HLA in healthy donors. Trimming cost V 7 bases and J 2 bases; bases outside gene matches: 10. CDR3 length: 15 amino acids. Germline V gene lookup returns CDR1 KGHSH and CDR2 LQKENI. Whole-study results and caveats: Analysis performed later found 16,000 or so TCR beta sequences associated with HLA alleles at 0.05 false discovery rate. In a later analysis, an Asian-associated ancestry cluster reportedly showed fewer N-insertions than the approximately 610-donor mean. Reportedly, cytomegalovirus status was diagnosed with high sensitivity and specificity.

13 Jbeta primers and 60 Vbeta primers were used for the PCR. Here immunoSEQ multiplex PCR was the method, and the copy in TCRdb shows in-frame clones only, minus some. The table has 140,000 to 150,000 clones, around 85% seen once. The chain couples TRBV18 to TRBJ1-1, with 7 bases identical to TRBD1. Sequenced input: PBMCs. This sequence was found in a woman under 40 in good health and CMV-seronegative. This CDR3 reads CASLLGGGGNTEAFF. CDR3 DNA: TGTGCCAGCTTACTAGGAGGGGGCGGTAACACTGAAGCTTTCTTT.